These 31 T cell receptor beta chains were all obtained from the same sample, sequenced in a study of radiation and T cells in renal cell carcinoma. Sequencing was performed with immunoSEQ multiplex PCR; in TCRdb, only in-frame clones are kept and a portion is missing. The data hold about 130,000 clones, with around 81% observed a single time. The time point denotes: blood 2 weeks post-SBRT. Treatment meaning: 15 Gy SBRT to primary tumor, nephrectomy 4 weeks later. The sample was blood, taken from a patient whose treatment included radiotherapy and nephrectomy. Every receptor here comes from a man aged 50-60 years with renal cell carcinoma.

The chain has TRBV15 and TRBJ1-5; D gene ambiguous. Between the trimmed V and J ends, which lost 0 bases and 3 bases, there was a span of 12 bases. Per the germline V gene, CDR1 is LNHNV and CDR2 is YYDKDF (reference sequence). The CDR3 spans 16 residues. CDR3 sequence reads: CATSRDTGRNNQPQHF. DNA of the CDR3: TGTGCCACCAGCAGAGATACGGGCAGGAACAATCAGCCCCAGCATTTT.

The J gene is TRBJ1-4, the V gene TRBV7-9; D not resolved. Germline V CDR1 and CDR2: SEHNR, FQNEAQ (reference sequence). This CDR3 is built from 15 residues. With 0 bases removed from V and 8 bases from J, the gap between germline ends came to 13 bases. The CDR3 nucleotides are TGTGCCAGCAGCTTAGCCGATGCAGGAAGGGAAAAACTGTTTTTT. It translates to CASSLADAGREKLFF.

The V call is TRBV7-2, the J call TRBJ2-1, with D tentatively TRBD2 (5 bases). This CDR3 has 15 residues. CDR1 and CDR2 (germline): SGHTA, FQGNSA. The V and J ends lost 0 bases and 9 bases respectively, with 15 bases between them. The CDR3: CASSLASFGVGEQFF. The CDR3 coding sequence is TGTGCCAGCAGCTTAGCGTCCTTCGGGGTCGGTGAGCAGTTCTTC.

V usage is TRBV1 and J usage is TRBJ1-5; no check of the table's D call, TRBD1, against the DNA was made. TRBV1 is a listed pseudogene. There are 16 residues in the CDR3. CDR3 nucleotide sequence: TGCACCAGCAGTCCTCCCAACAGGGAAAGCAATCAGCCCCAGCATTTT. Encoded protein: CTSSPPNRESNQPQHF.

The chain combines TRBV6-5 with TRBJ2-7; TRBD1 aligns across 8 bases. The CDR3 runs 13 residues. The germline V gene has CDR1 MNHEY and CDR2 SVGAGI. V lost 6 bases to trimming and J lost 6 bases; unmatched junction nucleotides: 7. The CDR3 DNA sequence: TGTGCCAGCAGCTCCCCCGGGACAGGCGAGCAGTACTTC. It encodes CASSSPGTGEQYF.

CDR3 DNA sequence: TGTGCCAGCAGCTTCGACAGGCGGAACACTGAAGCTTTCTTT. Amino acid sequence: CASSFDRRNTEAFF. The chain has TRBV5-4 and TRBJ1-1, with D tentatively TRBD1 (6 bases). The CDR3 runs 14 residues. V lost 2 bases, J lost 1 base, and 9 bases lay in between. Germline V gene sequence: CDR1 SGHNT, CDR2 YYREEE (reference sequence).

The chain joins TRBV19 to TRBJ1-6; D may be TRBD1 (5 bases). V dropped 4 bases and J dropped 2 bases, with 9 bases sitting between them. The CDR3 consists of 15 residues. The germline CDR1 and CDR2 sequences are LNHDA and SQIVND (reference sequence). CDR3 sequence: CASSSPTAYNSPLHF. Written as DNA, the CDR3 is TGTGCCAGTAGTAGCCCGACAGCCTATAATTCACCCCTCCACTTT.

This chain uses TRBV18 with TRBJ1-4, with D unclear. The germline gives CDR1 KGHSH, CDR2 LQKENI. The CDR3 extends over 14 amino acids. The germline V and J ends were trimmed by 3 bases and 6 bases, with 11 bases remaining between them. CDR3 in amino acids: CASSPPEGYEKLFF. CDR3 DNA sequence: TGTGCCAGCTCACCCCCCGAGGGTTATGAAAAACTGTTTTTT.

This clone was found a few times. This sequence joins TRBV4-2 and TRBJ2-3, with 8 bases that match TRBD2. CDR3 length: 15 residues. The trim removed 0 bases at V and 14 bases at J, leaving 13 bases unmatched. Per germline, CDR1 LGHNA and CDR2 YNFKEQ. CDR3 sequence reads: CASSQEGTSNIPRYF. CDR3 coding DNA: TGTGCCAGCAGCCAAGAAGGGACTAGTAATATTCCCCGGTATTTT.

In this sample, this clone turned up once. The CDR3 region is CASSFPSWQYF. As DNA, the CDR3 is TGTGCCAGCAGTTTCCCCTCATGGCAGTACTTC. The V call is TRBV27, the J call TRBJ2-7; D is undetermined. This CDR3 has 11 amino acids. From germline, CDR1 is MNHEY and CDR2 SMNVEV (reference sequence). Trimming removed 3 bases at V and 9 bases at J, with 9 bases between.

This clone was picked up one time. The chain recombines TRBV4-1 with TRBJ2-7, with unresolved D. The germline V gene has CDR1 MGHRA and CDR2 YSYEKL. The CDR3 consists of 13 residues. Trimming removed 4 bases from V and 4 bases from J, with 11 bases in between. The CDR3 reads CASSPLVDYEQYF. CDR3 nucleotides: TGCGCCAGCAGCCCCCTAGTTGATTACGAGCAGTACTTC.

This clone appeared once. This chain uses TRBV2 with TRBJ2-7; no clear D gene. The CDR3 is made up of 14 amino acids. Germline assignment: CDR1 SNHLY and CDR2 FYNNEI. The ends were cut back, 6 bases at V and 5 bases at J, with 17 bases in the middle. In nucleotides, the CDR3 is TGTGCCAGCAGCCCCCCCCCGGTTAGAAACGAGCAGTACTTC. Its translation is CASSPPPVRNEQYF.

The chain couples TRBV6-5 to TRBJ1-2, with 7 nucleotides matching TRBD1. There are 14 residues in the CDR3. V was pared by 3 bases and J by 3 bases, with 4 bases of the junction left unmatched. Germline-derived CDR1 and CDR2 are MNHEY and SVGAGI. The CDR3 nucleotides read TGTGCCAGCAGTTATGACAGGGCACACTATGGCTACACCTTC. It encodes CASSYDRAHYGYTF.

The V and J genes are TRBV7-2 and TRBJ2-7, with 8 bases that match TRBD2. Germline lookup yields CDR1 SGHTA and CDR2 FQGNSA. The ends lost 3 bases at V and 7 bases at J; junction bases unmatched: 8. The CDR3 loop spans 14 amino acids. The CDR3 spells CASSFPGGPGEQYF. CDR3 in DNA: TGTGCCAGCAGCTTCCCGGGGGGGCCGGGAGAGCAGTACTTC. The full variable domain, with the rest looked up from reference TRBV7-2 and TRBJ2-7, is GAGVSQSPSNKVTEKGKDVELRCDPISGHTALYWYRQSLGQGLEFLIYFQGNSAPDKSGLPSDRFSAERTGGSVSTLTIQRTQQEDSAVYLCASSFPGGPGEQYFGPGTRLTVT.

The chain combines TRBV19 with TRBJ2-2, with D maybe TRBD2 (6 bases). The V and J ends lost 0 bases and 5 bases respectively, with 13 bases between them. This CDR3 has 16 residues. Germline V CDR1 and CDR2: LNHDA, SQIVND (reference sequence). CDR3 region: CASSIDWGERTGELFF. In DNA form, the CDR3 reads TGTGCCAGTAGTATAGATTGGGGGGAAAGAACCGGGGAGCTGTTTTTT. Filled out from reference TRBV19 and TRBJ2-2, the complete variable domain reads DGGITQSPKYLFRKEGQNVTLSCEQNLNHDAMYWYRQDPGQGLRLIYYSQIVNDFQKGDIAEGYSVSREKKESFPLTVTSAQKNPTAFYLCASSIDWGERTGELFFGEGSRLTVL.

CDR3 bases: TGTGCCAGCAGTTACGGACAGGGGGCATCCTACGAGCAGTACTTC. This gives the protein CASSYGQGASYEQYF. The chain joins TRBV6-6 to TRBJ2-7, with TRBD1 matching over 11 bases. V lost 2 bases to trimming and J lost 1 base; unmatched junction nucleotides: 1. The CDR3 extends over 15 amino acids. Germline V CDR1 and CDR2: MNHNY, SVGAGI (reference sequence).

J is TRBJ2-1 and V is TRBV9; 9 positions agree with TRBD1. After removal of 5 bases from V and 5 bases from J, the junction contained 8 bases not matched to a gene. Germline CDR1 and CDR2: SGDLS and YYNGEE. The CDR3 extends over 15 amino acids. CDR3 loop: CASSQQGAIHNEQFF. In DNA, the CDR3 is TGTGCCAGCAGTCAACAGGGGGCAATTCACAATGAGCAGTTCTTC.

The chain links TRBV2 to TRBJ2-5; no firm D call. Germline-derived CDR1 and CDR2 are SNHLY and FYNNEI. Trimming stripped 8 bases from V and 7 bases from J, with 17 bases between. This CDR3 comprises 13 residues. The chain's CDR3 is CASLLGWAGTQYF. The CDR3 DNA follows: TGTGCCAGCCTTTTGGGGTGGGCCGGGACCCAGTACTTC. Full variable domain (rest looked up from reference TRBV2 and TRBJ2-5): EPEVTQTPSHQVTQMGQEVILRCVPISNHLYFYWYRQILGQKVEFLVSFYNNEISEKSEIFDDQFSVERPDGSNFTLKIRSTKLEDSAMYFCASLLGWAGTQYFGPGTRLLVL.

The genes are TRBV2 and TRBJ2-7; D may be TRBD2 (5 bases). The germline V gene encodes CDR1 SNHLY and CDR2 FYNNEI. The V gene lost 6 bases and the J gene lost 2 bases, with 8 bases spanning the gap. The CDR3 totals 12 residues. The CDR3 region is CASRLEPYEQYF. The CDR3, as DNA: TGTGCCAGCAGACTAGAGCCCTACGAGCAGTACTTC. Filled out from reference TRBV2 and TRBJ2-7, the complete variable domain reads EPEVTQTPSHQVTQMGQEVILRCVPISNHLYFYWYRQILGQKVEFLVSFYNNEISEKSEIFDDQFSVERPDGSNFTLKIRSTKLEDSAMYFCASRLEPYEQYFGPGTRLTVT.

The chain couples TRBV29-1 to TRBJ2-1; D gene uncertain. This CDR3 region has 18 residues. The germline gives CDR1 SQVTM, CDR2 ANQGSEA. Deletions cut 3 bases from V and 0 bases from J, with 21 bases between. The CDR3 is CSVEPHRYGSGSYNEQFF. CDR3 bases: TGCAGCGTTGAGCCCCACAGATATGGGTCCGGCTCCTACAATGAGCAGTTCTTC.

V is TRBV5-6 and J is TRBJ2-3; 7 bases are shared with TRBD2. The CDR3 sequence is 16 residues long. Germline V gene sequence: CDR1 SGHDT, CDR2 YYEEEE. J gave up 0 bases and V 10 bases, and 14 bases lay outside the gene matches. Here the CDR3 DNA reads TGTGCCCGCCACAGCGGGGCATCCCCTAGCACAGATACGCAGTATTTT. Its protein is CARHSGASPSTDTQYF.

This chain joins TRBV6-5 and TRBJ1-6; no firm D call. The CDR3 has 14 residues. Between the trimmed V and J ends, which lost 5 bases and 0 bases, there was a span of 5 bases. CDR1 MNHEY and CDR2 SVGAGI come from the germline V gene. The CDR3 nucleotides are TGTGCCAGCAGTGAGCTCTCCTATAATTCACCCCTCCACTTT. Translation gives CASSELSYNSPLHF.

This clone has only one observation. CDR3 sequence reads: CASSVSTGGAYGYTF. The CDR3 DNA sequence: TGTGCCAGCAGCGTCTCGACAGGGGGCGCCTATGGCTACACCTTC. J is TRBJ1-2 and V is TRBV7-2; the match to TRBD1 covers 10 bases. V shed 5 bases and J 4 bases; nucleotides not matched to a gene: 7. The CDR3 covers 15 residues. Per germline, CDR1 SGHTA and CDR2 FQGNSA.

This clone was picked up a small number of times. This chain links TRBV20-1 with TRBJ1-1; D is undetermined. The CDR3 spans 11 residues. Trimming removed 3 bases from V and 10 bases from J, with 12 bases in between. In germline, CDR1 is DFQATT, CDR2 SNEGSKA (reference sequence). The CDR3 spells CSASDLRGAFF. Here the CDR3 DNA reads TGCAGTGCTAGTGACCTTCGTGGAGCTTTCTTT.

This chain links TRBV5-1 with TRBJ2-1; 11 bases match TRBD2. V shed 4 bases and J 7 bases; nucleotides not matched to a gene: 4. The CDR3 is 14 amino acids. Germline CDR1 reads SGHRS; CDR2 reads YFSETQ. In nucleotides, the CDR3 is TGCGCCAGCAGCGCTGTAGCGGGGGGGAATGAGCAGTTCTTC. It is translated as CASSAVAGGNEQFF.

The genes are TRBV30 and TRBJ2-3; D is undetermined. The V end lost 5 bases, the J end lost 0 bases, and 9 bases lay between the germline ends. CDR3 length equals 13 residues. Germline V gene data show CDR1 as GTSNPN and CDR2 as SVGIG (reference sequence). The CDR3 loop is CAWGLGSTDTQYF. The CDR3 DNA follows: TGTGCCTGGGGCCTTGGTAGCACAGATACGCAGTATTTT.

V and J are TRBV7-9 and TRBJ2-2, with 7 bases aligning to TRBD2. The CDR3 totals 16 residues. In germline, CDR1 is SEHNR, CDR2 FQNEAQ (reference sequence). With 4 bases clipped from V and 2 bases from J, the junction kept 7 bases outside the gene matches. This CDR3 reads CASSSLTSPNTGELFF. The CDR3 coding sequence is TGTGCCAGCAGCTCTCTGACTAGCCCTAACACCGGGGAGCTGTTTTTT.

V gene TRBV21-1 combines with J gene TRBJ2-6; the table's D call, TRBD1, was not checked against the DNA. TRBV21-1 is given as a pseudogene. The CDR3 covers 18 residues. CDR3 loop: CASSKAGRAHSGANVLTF. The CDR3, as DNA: TGTGCCAGCAGCAAAGCGGGCAGGGCGCACTCTGGGGCCAACGTCCTGACTTTC.

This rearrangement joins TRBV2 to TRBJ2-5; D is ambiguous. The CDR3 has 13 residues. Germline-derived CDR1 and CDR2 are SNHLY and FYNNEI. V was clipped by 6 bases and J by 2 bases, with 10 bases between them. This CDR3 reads CASSSHSQETQYF. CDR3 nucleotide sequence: TGTGCCAGCAGCTCACACAGTCAAGAGACCCAGTACTTC. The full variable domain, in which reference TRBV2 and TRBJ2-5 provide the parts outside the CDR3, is EPEVTQTPSHQVTQMGQEVILRCVPISNHLYFYWYRQILGQKVEFLVSFYNNEISEKSEIFDDQFSVERPDGSNFTLKIRSTKLEDSAMYFCASSSHSQETQYFGPGTRLLVL.

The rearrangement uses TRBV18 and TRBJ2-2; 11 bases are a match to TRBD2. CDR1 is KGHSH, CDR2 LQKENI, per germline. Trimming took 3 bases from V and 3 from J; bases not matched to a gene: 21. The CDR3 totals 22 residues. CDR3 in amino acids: CASSPPTAGTGTLAGDTGELFF. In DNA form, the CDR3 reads TGTGCCAGCTCACCGCCCACCGCCGGCACAGGGACACTAGCGGGAGACACCGGGGAGCTGTTTTTT.

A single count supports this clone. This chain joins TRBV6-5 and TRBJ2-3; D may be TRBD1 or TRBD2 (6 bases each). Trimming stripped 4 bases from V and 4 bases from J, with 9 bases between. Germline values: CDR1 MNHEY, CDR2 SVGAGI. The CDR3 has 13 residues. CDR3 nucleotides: TGTGCCAGCAGTTTGGAGGGGGCAGATACGCAGTATTTT. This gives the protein CASSLEGADTQYF.